Below, 15 T cell receptor beta chains from the same sample are listed, as sequenced in a study of blood T cell repertoires in COVID-19. The data were produced by immunoSEQ multiplex PCR, yet TCRdb's version contains in-frame clones alone and is incomplete. This table has 150,000 to 200,000 clones, roughly 87% appearing once. The sequenced material came from PBMCs or T cells enriched from blood (not recorded which). All receptors derive from a human donor with acute COVID-19. The donor label of this sample is uncertain.

The CDR3 bases are TGTGCCAGCACCCTTGGGGGGGGGAGTGAGCAGTTCTTC. Protein sequence: CASTLGGGSEQFF. The V gene is TRBV12-3 or TRBV12-4, the J gene TRBJ2-1, with 7 nucleotides matching TRBD2. Germline trimming cut 7 bases from V and 9 bases from J; bases unmatched to any gene: 9. The CDR3 is made up of 13 amino acids.

The rearrangement joins TRBV27 to TRBJ2-7; D remains unclear. This CDR3 comprises 14 residues. Germline V gene data show CDR1 as MNHEY and CDR2 as SMNVEV (reference sequence). V lost 5 bases, J lost 0 bases, and 11 bases lay in between. The CDR3 region is CASSIHKYSYEQYF. The CDR3 nucleotides read TGTGCCAGCAGTATCCACAAATACTCCTACGAGCAGTACTTC.

The chain carries TRBV24-1 and TRBJ1-1; D might be TRBD1 (5 bases). V was trimmed by 5 bases and J by 0 bases, leaving 6 bases between them. The CDR3 runs 13 residues. Germline values: CDR1 KGHDR, CDR2 SFDVKD. The CDR3 spells CATSAGMNTEAFF. CDR3 coding DNA: TGTGCCACCAGTGCAGGGATGAACACTGAAGCTTTCTTT.

The V and J genes are TRBV5-3 and TRBJ2-1; D not certain. TRBV5-3 is an open reading frame whose function is uncertain. The CDR3 totals 11 residues. Trimming took 5 bases from V and 8 from J, leaving 8 bases between them. CDR3 bases: TGTGCCAGAAGTTTTCGCGATGAGCAGTTCTTC. Translated: CARSFRDEQFF.

This clone was observed a few times. This sequence joins TRBV2 and TRBJ2-7; 11 bases are shared with TRBD1. V dropped 8 bases and J dropped 4; count of bases not matched to a gene: 1. This CDR3 has 12 residues. Germline CDR1 is SNHLY and CDR2 is FYNNEI. The CDR3 bases are TGTGCCAGCCGGGACAGGGGGTACGAGCAGTACTTC. This codes for CASRDRGYEQYF.

The J gene is TRBJ1-2, the V gene TRBV4-1; D possibly corresponds to TRBD1 (5 bases). CDR3 length: 14 residues. CDR1 is MGHRA and CDR2 is YSYEKL in the germline V gene. V lost 1 base and J lost 3, with 9 bases in between. In DNA, the CDR3 is TGCGCCAGCAGCCAAGGGGGCCAGTACTATGGCTACACCTTC. It translates to CASSQGGQYYGYTF.

The chain links TRBV5-5 to TRBJ1-2, with D possibly TRBD1 on 6 matching bases. This CDR3 has 12 residues. Trimming took 4 bases from V and 7 from J, leaving 11 bases between them. The germline CDR1 and CDR2 sequences are SGHKS and YYEKEE (reference sequence). DNA of the CDR3: TGTGCCAGCAGCCCAGGGGTAGGTGGCTACACCTTC. Translation gives CASSPGVGGYTF. Full variable domain (outside the CDR3, taken from reference TRBV5-5 and TRBJ1-2): DAGVTQSPTHLIKTRGQQVTLRCSPISGHKSVSWYQQVLGQGPQFIFQYYEKEERGRGNFPDRFSARQFPNYSSELNVNALLLGDSALYLCASSPGVGGYTFGSGTRLTVV.

CDR3 region: CATTSEARNTEAFF. The CDR3 DNA reads as TGTGCCACTACGTCGGAGGCGCGGAACACTGAAGCTTTCTTT. V and J are TRBV6-5 and TRBJ1-1, with D unresolved. V lost 10 bases, J lost 1 base, and 16 bases lay in between. The CDR3 is made up of 14 amino acids. Germline V gene data show CDR1 as MNHEY and CDR2 as SVGAGI.

The J gene is TRBJ2-2, the V gene TRBV7-3; 11 bases align to TRBD2. V was pared by 4 bases and J by 6 bases, with 4 bases of the junction left unmatched. Germline lookup yields CDR1 SGHTA and CDR2 FQGTGA. The CDR3 is 15 residues long. The DNA of the CDR3 is TGTGCCAGCAGCTCCCAACTAGCGGGGGCCGGGGAGCTGTTTTTT. This encodes CASSSQLAGAGELFF.

The rearrangement joins TRBV3-1 (or the pseudogene TRBV3-2) to TRBJ2-3, with 9 bases matching TRBD2. This CDR3 has 16 amino acids. Trimming cost V 1 base and J 3 bases; bases outside gene matches: 5. Germline CDR1 LGHDT, CDR2 YNNKEL (reference sequence). CDR3 DNA: TGTGCCAGCAGCCAAGCGCGGCGGGGGGGTACAGATACGCAGTATTTT. It specifies CASSQARRGGTDTQYF.

The chain uses TRBV7-9 and TRBJ2-7; 7 nucleotides align to TRBD1. V lost 4 bases, J lost 5 bases, and 5 bases stayed unmatched. The CDR3 has 13 residues. Germline values: CDR1 SEHNR, CDR2 FQNEAQ (reference sequence). The CDR3 is CASSSSTGHEQYF. In nucleotides, the CDR3 is TGTGCCAGCAGCTCCTCGACAGGGCACGAGCAGTACTTC.

This rearrangement joins TRBV3-1 (or the pseudogene TRBV3-2) to TRBJ1-3; D gene unclear. V was trimmed by 0 bases and J by 0 bases, leaving 9 bases between them. From germline, CDR1 is LGHDT and CDR2 YNNKEL (reference sequence). The CDR3 has 16 amino acids. CDR3 amino acids: CASSQDGFYSGNTIYF. CDR3 coding DNA: TGTGCCAGCAGCCAAGACGGGTTCTACTCTGGAAACACCATATATTTT.

A remark on this clone: This sample also contains other DNA sequences that code for the same CDR3. V is TRBV5-1 and J is TRBJ2-7; the match to TRBD1 covers 7 bases. Unmatched junction bases numbered 2, after V lost 0 bases and J lost 2 bases. The CDR3 totals 14 residues. Germline CDR1 is SGHRS and CDR2 is YFSETQ. CDR3 protein: CASSLGDRAYEQYF. The DNA of the CDR3 is TGCGCCAGCAGCTTGGGTGACAGGGCCTACGAGCAGTACTTC.

This clone came up once. The chain joins TRBV5-1 to TRBJ2-2; D might be TRBD1 (6 bases). The CDR3 is 15 residues long. Germline V gene sequence: CDR1 SGHRS, CDR2 YFSETQ. Trimming removed 0 bases at V and 6 bases at J, with 12 bases between. The CDR3 region is CASSLAPGAPGELFF. Here the CDR3 DNA reads TGCGCCAGCAGCTTGGCTCCAGGGGCCCCCGGGGAGCTGTTTTTT.

The rearrangement links TRBV24-1 to TRBJ2-3; no definite D call. Germline CDR1 reads KGHDR; CDR2 reads SFDVKD. The CDR3 spans 11 residues. V was cut by 7 bases and J by 5 bases, with 6 bases left in between. In nucleotides, the CDR3 is TGTGCCACCAGATACTTAGATACGCAGTATTTT. Residues: CATRYLDTQYF.